Following are 10 T cell receptor beta chains from one sample sequenced in a study of blood T cell repertoires in COVID-19. The assay was immunoSEQ multiplex PCR, and TCRdb's table has in-frame clones only and misses some. The sample has over 200,000 clones; around 85% are singletons. Sequenced: PBMCs or T cells enriched from blood (not recorded which). These receptors were obtained from a woman aged 45-65 years in a cohort exposed to, infected with or recovered from COVID-19 (not recorded which).

The chain is built from TRBV11-2 and TRBJ2-2; 10 bases agree with TRBD1. The J segment lost 6 bases and the V segment lost 5 bases, leaving 9 bases of the junction unmatched. Per germline, CDR1 SGHAT and CDR2 FQNNGV. The CDR3 loop spans 16 amino acids. The CDR3 DNA is TGTGCCAGCAGCCTTCGCCCGGGACAGGGGTCCGGGGAGCTGTTTTTT. It encodes CASSLRPGQGSGELFF.

The chain recombines TRBV7-8 with TRBJ2-7, with 7 bases lining up with TRBD2. The CDR3 covers 17 residues. Per the germline V gene, CDR1 is SGHVS and CDR2 is FQNEAQ. Trimming cost V 1 base and J 0 bases; bases outside gene matches: 9. For the CDR3, the DNA is TGTGCCAGCAGCTTAGAGCAGCGGGGTCCTAGCTCCTACGAGCAGTACTTC. Protein sequence: CASSLEQRGPSSYEQYF.

This rearrangement joins TRBV4-3 to TRBJ2-5, with 9 bases matching TRBD2. The CDR3 is 15 residues long. V gave up 1 base and J gave up 4 bases; unmatched junction bases: 4. In germline, CDR1 is LGHNA, CDR2 YSLEER. DNA of the CDR3: TGCGCCAGCAGCCAAGCCGCGGGGGGGTTAGAGACCCAGTACTTC. Its protein is CASSQAAGGLETQYF.

The chain employs TRBV28 and TRBJ1-6, with D tentatively TRBD1 (6 bases). Trimming cost V 6 bases and J 10 bases, with 25 bases left between them. CDR1 is MDHEN and CDR2 is SYDVKM in the germline V gene. The CDR3 totals 17 residues. The CDR3 loop reads CASRTSLKQGPGSPLHF. In nucleotides, the CDR3 is TGTGCCAGCAGGACAAGCTTAAAACAGGGCCCCGGATCACCCCTCCACTTT.

This sequence joins TRBV19 and TRBJ1-2, with 9 bases that match TRBD1. The trim removed 3 bases at V and 9 bases at J, leaving 5 bases unmatched. The CDR3 loop spans 13 amino acids. Germline CDR1 is LNHDA and CDR2 is SQIVND (reference sequence). CDR3 DNA: TGTGCCAGTAGTATTGGACAGGGGCAAAGCTACACCTTC. Its translation is CASSIGQGQSYTF.

J is TRBJ1-5 and V is TRBV20-1; TRBD1 matches at 9 bases. After removal of 3 bases from V and 6 bases from J, the junction contained 12 bases not matched to a gene. From germline, CDR1 is DFQATT and CDR2 SNEGSKA (reference sequence). This CDR3 is built from 16 residues. CDR3 bases: TGCAGTGCTAGTCCTTTACAGGGGGCCACTGGTCAGCCCCAGCATTTT. Protein sequence: CSASPLQGATGQPQHF.

A single count supports this clone. The V gene is TRBV28, the J gene TRBJ1-1; D gene ambiguous. V was shortened by 4 bases and J by 5 bases, with 14 bases between the two germline ends. Germline CDR1 and CDR2: MDHEN and SYDVKM. The CDR3 is made up of 14 amino acids. The chain's CDR3 is CASSSPGGRTEAFF. CDR3 DNA: TGTGCCAGCAGTTCCCCGGGAGGGCGGACTGAAGCTTTCTTT.

This clone was recorded many times. The chain is built from TRBV2 and TRBJ1-5; D not resolved. The germline V and J ends were trimmed by 7 bases and 5 bases, with 15 bases remaining between them. In germline, CDR1 is SNHLY, CDR2 FYNNEI. The CDR3 has 14 amino acids. CDR3 in DNA: TGTGCCAGCAACGGGATGGGTGGGGATCAGCCCCAGCATTTT. Its protein is CASNGMGGDQPQHF. The whole variable domain, filled in from reference TRBV2 and TRBJ1-5, reads EPEVTQTPSHQVTQMGQEVILRCVPISNHLYFYWYRQILGQKVEFLVSFYNNEISEKSEIFDDQFSVERPDGSNFTLKIRSTKLEDSAMYFCASNGMGGDQPQHFGDGTRLSIL.

The V and J genes are TRBV27 and TRBJ2-4, with 8 bases identical to TRBD2. The germline V gene has CDR1 MNHEY and CDR2 SMNVEV (reference sequence). Losses at the gene ends were 3 bases for V and 3 bases for J; bases not matched to a gene: 13. This CDR3 is built from 18 residues. The CDR3 is CASSLAPGGGTFKNIQYF. Here the CDR3 DNA reads TGTGCCAGCAGTTTGGCCCCCGGGGGGGGGACGTTCAAAAACATTCAGTACTTC.

DNA for the CDR3: TGTGCCACCAGCAGAGTGGAGAGACAGGGGGCCGGACTGTTTTTT. It specifies CATSRVERQGAGLFF. The V gene is TRBV15, the J gene TRBJ1-4; 10 bases match TRBD1. This CDR3 comprises 15 residues. Germline lookup yields CDR1 LNHNV and CDR2 YYDKDF (reference sequence). J lost 13 bases, V lost 1 base, and 9 bases had no gene match.